The entry below gives a single T cell receptor (beta chain) sequence along with its context. Antigen specificity is unknown. The data originate from a study of graft-versus-host responses after intestinal transplantation. Study details: Grafts were multivisceral, liver-intestinal, or isolated intestinal. Every recipient had anti-thymocyte globulin induction and two to three years of tacrolimus plus steroids.

Repertoires were generated with immunoSEQ multiplex PCR, while TCRdb's copy carries only in-frame clones and drops some. The sample shows 62,000 or so clones, roughly 90% of them seen only once. This CDR3 comprises 14 residues. With V trimmed by 2 bases and J by 4 bases, 5 bases remained unmatched. Germline V gene lookup returns CDR1 GTSNPN and CDR2 SVGIG (reference sequence). This receptor was taken from a human donor who was the organ donor for an intestinal transplant. The material was unstimulated CD8+ T cells sorted from spleen or lymph node cells, obtained before transplant. The chain is built from TRBV30 and TRBJ2-1, with 7 bases fitting TRBD2. As DNA, the CDR3 is TGTGCCTGGAGTCGACTAGCTACTTACAATGAGCAGTTCTTC. Translating gives CAWSRLATYNEQFF.